This TCR beta chain originates from a study of blood T cell repertoires in COVID-19. About the study: From T cells, B-cell-depleted T cells, or PBMCs came the material, which was cDNA or gDNA.

The CDR3 length is 19 residues. The J segment lost 4 bases and the V segment lost 1 base, leaving 17 bases of the junction unmatched. CDR1 and CDR2 (germline): SGHRS, YFSETQ. Only in-frame clones appear in the TCRdb table, and some are missing; sequencing was by immunoSEQ multiplex PCR. The sample records 230,000 or so clones, approximately 82% being singletons. This clonotype was obtained from a man aged 35 to 55 with active or convalescent COVID-19. This chain uses TRBV5-1 with TRBJ2-1; 7 nucleotides line up with TRBD1. Sequencing was done on a sample of peripheral blood. The chain's CDR3 is CASSLTGVITARVYNEQFF. The DNA of the CDR3 is TGCGCCAGCAGCTTGACAGGGGTGATTACGGCGCGGGTTTACAATGAGCAGTTCTTC.